This T cell receptor (beta chain) was recovered during a study of T cells in Graves' hyperthyroidism and ophthalmopathy. Study-level points and caveats: In the blood, most expanded thyroid clonotypes above 0.001 appeared as well. From stable hyperthyroidism, ophthalmopathy was separated by a 13 V-J model.

CDR1 is SGHTS and CDR2 is YDEGEE in the germline V gene. Trimming took 2 bases from V and 2 from J, leaving 8 bases between them. CDR3 length equals 13 residues. Details on this clonotype: The antigen is undetermined.

Researchers amplified the TCR beta CDR3 regions from RNA transcripts. Researchers ran a first-round RT-PCR on the TCR CDR3 using the HTBI primer set. Each CDR3 protein is one row after TCRdb ran MiXCR on the multiplex PCR reads. The data hold 340,000 or so distinct CDR3 sequences, with 16% observed a single time. The receptor was isolated from a young man with Graves' hyperthyroidism. Sequenced input: blood. The chain has TRBV5-8 and TRBJ2-7; D is ambiguous. The CDR3 here is CASSLRVTYEQYF. The CDR3, as DNA: TGTGCCAGCAGCTTACGGGTAACCTACGAGCAGTACTTC.